A single sample gave rise to the 16 T cell receptor beta chains below, sequenced in a study of T-cell memory formation after mild COVID-19 (dated by TCRdb to the early 2020s). Libraries were made using 5' RACE. Sequencing used an Illumina NovaSeq 6000. TCRdb handled the public reads itself, with Q25 trimming in fastp and clone calling in MiXCR, and kept productive beta chains. Entries are consolidated by CDR3 protein sequence, retaining the most common genes and DNA. Recorded for this sample are about half a million distinct CDR3 sequences; roughly 20% of them occurred a single time. Together, the top ten hold approximately 13% of the sample. The sequenced sample was PBMCs or a T cell subset sorted from them (not recorded which). All receptors derive from an adult woman who had mild COVID-19 (a few samples of this study predate the infection). The sample titles of this study are shuffled in the database, so cell type and time point are left out; the donor was told from shared clones.

The chain is built from TRBV6-6 and TRBJ2-7, with D tentatively TRBD1 (5 bases). In germline, CDR1 is MNHNY, CDR2 SVGAGI (reference sequence). The CDR3 runs to 12 residues. With 6 bases removed from V and 5 bases from J, the gap between germline ends came to 11 bases. CDR3 sequence reads: CASRPAGNEQYF. In DNA form, the CDR3 reads TGTGCCAGCAGGCCAGCAGGGAACGAGCAGTACTTC.

The chain combines TRBV12-3 or TRBV12-4 with TRBJ1-2; 12 positions agree with TRBD1. Unmatched junction bases numbered 11, after V lost 8 bases and J lost 7 bases. The CDR3 runs 15 residues. The CDR3 coding sequence is TGTGCCAGCGGAATGCCGGGACAGGGGGCGAGTGGCTACACCTTC. Amino acid sequence: CASGMPGQGASGYTF.

This clonotype was found a few times. The gene calls are TRBV7-3 and TRBJ2-2; D possibly corresponds to TRBD2 (6 bases). V was shortened by 5 bases and J by 4 bases, with 14 bases between the two germline ends. The CDR3 runs to 15 residues. In germline, CDR1 is SGHTA, CDR2 FQGTGA. The CDR3 DNA follows: TGTGCCAGCAGCCCGCGGGGTGGAGGCACCGGGGAGCTGTTTTTT. Protein sequence: CASSPRGGGTGELFF.

The chain is built from TRBV6-1 and TRBJ1-1; the match to TRBD1 covers 7 bases. Germline trimming cut 6 bases from V and 1 base from J; bases unmatched to any gene: 8. This CDR3 has 15 amino acids. Looked up from germline, CDR1 is MNHNS and CDR2 is SASEGT. The CDR3 loop is CASSAAGTANTEAFF. The CDR3 coding sequence is TGTGCCAGCAGCGCCGCCGGGACAGCGAACACTGAAGCTTTCTTT.

This clonotype was picked up a small number of times. The rearrangement joins TRBV12-3 or TRBV12-4 to TRBJ1-5, with D possibly TRBD1 on 5 matching bases. This CDR3 contains 14 residues. The V end lost 5 bases, the J end lost 4 bases, and 12 bases lay between the germline ends. The CDR3 here is CASSHDGGNQPQHF. CDR3 in DNA: TGTGCCAGCAGTCACGATGGGGGGAATCAGCCCCAGCATTTT.

This CDR3 reads CATSDWSLLGETQYF. The CDR3 DNA follows: TGTGCCACCAGTGATTGGTCCCTGCTGGGGGAGACCCAGTACTTC. This chain connects TRBV24-1 to TRBJ2-5, with D uncertain. The germline V gene encodes CDR1 KGHDR and CDR2 SFDVKD. The V gene lost 2 bases and the J gene lost 5 bases, with 14 bases spanning the gap. The CDR3 is 15 amino acids.

Here the CDR3 reads CASSSPAVGPPYGYTF. The CDR3 coding sequence is TGTGCCAGCAGCTCACCGGCCGTGGGGCCTCCATATGGCTACACCTTC. This chain uses TRBV7-9 with TRBJ1-2; weak D call: TRBD1 (5 bases). Germline CDR1 SEHNR, CDR2 FQNEAQ (reference sequence). This CDR3 is 16 amino acids long. Trimming left V 4 bases short and J 5 bases short, with 20 bases between.

This rearrangement joins TRBV5-6 to TRBJ1-6; TRBD1 matches at 9 bases. Trimming took 4 bases from V and 5 from J; bases not matched to a gene: 7. CDR1 is SGHDT, CDR2 YYEEEE, per germline. This CDR3 contains 16 residues. The CDR3 DNA reads TGTGCCAGCAGCCAGGACAGGGGAATTAATAATTCACCCCTCCACTTT. Translated: CASSQDRGINNSPLHF.

The chain has TRBV6-6 and TRBJ2-5; 7 nucleotides match TRBD1. CDR3 length: 13 amino acids. The germline CDR1 and CDR2 sequences are MNHNY and SVGAGI (reference sequence). J lost 3 bases, V lost 10 bases, and 8 bases had no gene match. This CDR3 is CATNRGGEETQYF. CDR3 in DNA: TGTGCCACAAACAGGGGTGGAGAAGAGACCCAGTACTTC.

The chain combines TRBV12-3 or TRBV12-4 with TRBJ2-7, with D possibly matching TRBD2 (5 bases). The CDR3 runs 16 residues. V lost 3 bases to trimming and J lost 2 bases, with 17 bases between them. CDR3 sequence (DNA): TGTGCCAGCAGTTTCGGGTCGGCTAGCTGGACCTACGAGCAGTACTTC. Protein sequence: CASSFGSASWTYEQYF.

The chain couples TRBV5-5 to TRBJ2-5; 11 nucleotides align to TRBD2. The CDR3 length is 16 residues. With 4 bases clipped from V and 2 bases from J, the junction kept 7 bases outside the gene matches. Germline lookup yields CDR1 SGHKS and CDR2 YYEKEE (reference sequence). The CDR3 DNA reads TGTGCCAGCAGCATAGGACTAGCGGGCCAACAAGAGACCCAGTACTTC. It encodes CASSIGLAGQQETQYF. Variable domain in full (rest from reference TRBV5-5 and TRBJ2-5): DAGVTQSPTHLIKTRGQQVTLRCSPISGHKSVSWYQQVLGQGPQFIFQYYEKEERGRGNFPDRFSARQFPNYSSELNVNALLLGDSALYLCASSIGLAGQQETQYFGPGTRLLVL.

This chain connects TRBV3-1 to TRBJ1-5; D ambiguous. Trimming removed 3 bases from V and 0 bases from J, with 12 bases in between. CDR3 size: 16 residues. The germline gives CDR1 LGHDT, CDR2 YNNKEL (reference sequence). CDR3 DNA sequence: TGTGCCAGCAGCCAGAGCCTACCTTATAGCAATCAGCCCCAGCATTTT. This sequence encodes CASSQSLPYSNQPQHF.

This clonotype has a handful of counts. This chain joins TRBV4-1 and TRBJ2-1, with D perhaps TRBD2 (6 bases). In germline, CDR1 is MGHRA, CDR2 YSYEKL. The V end was cut by 1 base, the J end by 1 base, with 14 bases between. CDR3 size: 17 residues. The CDR3 nucleotides read TGCGCCAGCAGCCAAGTCCGACTAGTTAGGTCCTACAATGAGCAGTTCTTC. The encoded protein is CASSQVRLVRSYNEQFF.

This clonotype was counted at least ten times. The V and J genes are TRBV5-1 and TRBJ2-5; no reliable D call. The CDR3 spans 14 residues. Germline V CDR1 and CDR2: SGHRS, YFSETQ. V dropped 0 bases and J dropped 1 base, with 7 bases sitting between them. CDR3 protein: CASSLALSQETQYF. The CDR3 coding sequence is TGCGCCAGCAGCTTGGCCCTGTCCCAAGAGACCCAGTACTTC.

The rearrangement links TRBV30 to TRBJ2-1; D possibly uses TRBD1 or TRBD2 (5 bases each). V dropped 0 bases and J dropped 9 bases, with 18 bases sitting between them. The CDR3 is made up of 15 amino acids. Germline V gene sequence: CDR1 GTSNPN, CDR2 SVGIG (reference sequence). CDR3 nucleotide sequence: TGTGCCTGGAGTGTCTCCGGGACCATCAGGATTGAGCAGTTCTTC. Translating gives CAWSVSGTIRIEQFF.

This clonotype has ten or more counts. The chain has TRBV29-1 and TRBJ1-2; no definite D call. Trimming removed 7 bases at V and 14 bases at J, with 23 bases between. The CDR3 loop spans 12 amino acids. The germline V gene has CDR1 SQVTM and CDR2 ANQGSEA. In nucleotides, the CDR3 is TGCAGCGCCGAAGTCCCCCTCCGGCTACTGACCTTC. Protein product: CSAEVPLRLLTF.